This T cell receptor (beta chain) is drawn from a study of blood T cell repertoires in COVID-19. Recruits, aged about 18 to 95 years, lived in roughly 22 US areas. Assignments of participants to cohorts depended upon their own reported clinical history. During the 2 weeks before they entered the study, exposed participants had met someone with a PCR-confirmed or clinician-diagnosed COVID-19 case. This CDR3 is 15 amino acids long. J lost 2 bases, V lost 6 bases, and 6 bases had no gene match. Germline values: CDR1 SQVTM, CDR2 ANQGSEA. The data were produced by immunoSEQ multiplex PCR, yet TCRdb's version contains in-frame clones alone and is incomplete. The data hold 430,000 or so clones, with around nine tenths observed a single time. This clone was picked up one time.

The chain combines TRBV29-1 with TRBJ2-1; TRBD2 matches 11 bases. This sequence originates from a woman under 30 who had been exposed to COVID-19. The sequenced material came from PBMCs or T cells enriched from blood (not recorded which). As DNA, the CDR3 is TGCAGCGTCGTTAGCGGGGGGGGCCCCTACAATGAGCAGTTCTTC. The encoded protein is CSVVSGGGPYNEQFF.